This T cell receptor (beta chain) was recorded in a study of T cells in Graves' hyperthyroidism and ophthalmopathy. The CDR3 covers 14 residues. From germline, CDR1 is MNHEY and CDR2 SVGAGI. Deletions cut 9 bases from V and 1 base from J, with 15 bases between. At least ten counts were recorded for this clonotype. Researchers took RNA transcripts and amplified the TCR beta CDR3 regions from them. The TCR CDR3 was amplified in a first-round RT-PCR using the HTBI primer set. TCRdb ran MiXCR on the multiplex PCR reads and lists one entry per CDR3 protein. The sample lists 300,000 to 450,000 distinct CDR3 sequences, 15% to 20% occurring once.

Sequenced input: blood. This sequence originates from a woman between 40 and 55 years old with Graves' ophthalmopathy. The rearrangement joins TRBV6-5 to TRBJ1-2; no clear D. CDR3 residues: CASEERAVNYGYTF. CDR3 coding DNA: TGTGCCAGTGAGGAAAGGGCCGTTAACTATGGCTACACCTTC.